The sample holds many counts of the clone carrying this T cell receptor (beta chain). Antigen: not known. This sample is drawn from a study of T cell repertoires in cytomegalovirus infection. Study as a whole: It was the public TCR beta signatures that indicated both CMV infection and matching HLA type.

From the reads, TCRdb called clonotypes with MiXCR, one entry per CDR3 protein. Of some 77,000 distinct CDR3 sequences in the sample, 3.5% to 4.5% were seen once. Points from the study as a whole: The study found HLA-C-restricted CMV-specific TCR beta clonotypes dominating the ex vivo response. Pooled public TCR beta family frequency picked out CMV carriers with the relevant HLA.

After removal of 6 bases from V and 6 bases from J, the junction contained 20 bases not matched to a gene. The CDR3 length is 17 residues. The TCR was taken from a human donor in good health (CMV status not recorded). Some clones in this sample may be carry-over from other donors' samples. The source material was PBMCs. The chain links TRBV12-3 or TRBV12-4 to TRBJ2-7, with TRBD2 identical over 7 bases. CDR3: CASSRVLGGEVSGEQYF. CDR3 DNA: TGTGCCAGCAGCCGGGTCCTGGGGGGGGAGGTTAGTGGCGAGCAGTACTTC.